The clone carrying this T cell receptor (beta chain) was picked up many times. The antigen is not known. Time point here: newly diagnosed GD, antithyroid drugs for less than 3 months. From RNA extracted from PBMCs, the TCR library was made. This sample is drawn from a study of regulatory T cells in long-lasting Graves disease. Arm-PCR of CDR3 regions and iRepertoire HTBI primers were used to build TCR beta libraries. A single record per CDR3 protein comes from TCRdb applying MiXCR to the multiplex PCR reads. This sample carries about 380,000 distinct CDR3 sequences, less than 20% of them seen once, and the ten largest clones take 22%. Findings of the study overall: More public clonotypes were shared by persistent patients (approximately 3,000) than by new patients (under 1,000).

V lost 6 bases to trimming and J lost 1 base; unmatched junction nucleotides: 7. The CDR3 is 15 amino acids. The rearrangement uses TRBV12-3 or TRBV12-4 and TRBJ2-3; 7 bases are a match to TRBD2. This specimen consisted of peripheral blood mononuclear cells (PBMCs), obtained at new diagnosis, from a patient treated with antithyroid drugs. This TCR derives from a female donor with Graves disease. The CDR3 spells CASSVPGGRTDTQYF. Here the CDR3 DNA reads TGTGCCAGCAGCGTTCCGGGAGGCCGCACAGATACGCAGTATTTT.